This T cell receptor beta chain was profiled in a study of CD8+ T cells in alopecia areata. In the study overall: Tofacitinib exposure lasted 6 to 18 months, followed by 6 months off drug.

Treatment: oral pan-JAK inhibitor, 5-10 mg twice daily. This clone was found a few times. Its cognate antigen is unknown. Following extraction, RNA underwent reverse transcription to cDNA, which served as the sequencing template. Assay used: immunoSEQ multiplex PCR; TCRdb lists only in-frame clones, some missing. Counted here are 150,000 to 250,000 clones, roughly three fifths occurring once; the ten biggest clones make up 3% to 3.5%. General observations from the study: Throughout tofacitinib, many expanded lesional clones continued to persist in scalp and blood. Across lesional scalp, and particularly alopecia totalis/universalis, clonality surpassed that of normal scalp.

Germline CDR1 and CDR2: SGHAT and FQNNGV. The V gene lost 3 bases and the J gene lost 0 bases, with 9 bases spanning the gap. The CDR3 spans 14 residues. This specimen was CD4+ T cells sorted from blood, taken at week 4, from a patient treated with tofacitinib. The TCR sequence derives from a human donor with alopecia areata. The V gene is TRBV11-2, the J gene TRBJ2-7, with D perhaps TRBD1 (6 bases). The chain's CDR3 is CASSFQGSSYEQYF. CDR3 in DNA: TGTGCCAGCAGCTTTCAGGGGAGCTCCTACGAGCAGTACTTC.